This T cell receptor (beta chain) was profiled in a study of post-analysis software for immune sequencing data (dated by TCRdb to 2014 to 2015). About the study as a whole: Relapsing-remitting, secondary progressive and progressive-relapsing multiple sclerosis were recorded as disease courses, and subtype annotation was lacking for some patients. Patient repertoires were compared against around twelve previously published healthy control repertoires from donors aged about 6 to 27 years. A subset of samples was prepared in parallel using single-end sample barcoding, then pooled and co-amplified after Illumina adapter ligation.

Of note for this clonotype: Its antigen is still unknown. The input lacks base qualities; no much larger clone sits a single base away.

TCR beta repertoires were profiled from peripheral blood of about a dozen young patients with multiple sclerosis to demonstrate the VDJtools post-analysis software. Multiple sclerosis patients were children and adolescents aged about 6 to 16 years. The library was produced with PCR. The run used an Illumina HiSeq 2500. Unique molecular identifiers were incorporated into TCR beta cDNA libraries to reduce PCR and sequencing biases. Approximately 500,000 cDNA molecules were obtained per 1 to 10 million input T cells, so each molecule approximated one T cell. The same protocol used for the earlier healthy control dataset was applied to prepare and sequence the patient libraries. Samples belonging to the same batch were prepared together, multiplexed and sequenced on a shared HiSeq lane. The source study handled its data this way. MIGEC handled the raw barcoded reads, throwing out single-read molecular identifier groups before consensus assembly and CDR3 extraction. VDJtools was used for post-analysis of the clonotype tables, and diversity was normalized by down-sampling every dataset to the size of the smallest sample. Repertoire overlap clustering matched CDR3 amino acid but not nucleotide sequences to correct batch-related cross-sample contamination. The public reads were quality trimmed at Q25 with fastp and then assembled into clones with MiXCR by TCRdb, keeping productive beta chains. Each record represents a unique CDR3 protein, reported with the most common genes and DNA among its rows. The V and J calls shown here were made by TCRdb, not taken from the authors' results. The sample table holds over 300,000 distinct CDR3 sequences, of which 30% to 45% were seen once. Around 15% of the sample comes from the top ten.

Results the study describes overall, beyond this receptor: Multiple sclerosis patients had significantly lower normalized Chao1 diversity than controls, a result that suggests substantial peripheral T-cell clonal expansion. Significantly higher frequencies in patients than in controls were found for roughly five TRBV segments, including TRBV5-6, TRBV5-1 and TRBV20-1. Strong co-clustering of samples prepared in the same batch was shown by direct clustering with F measure, prompting a batch-effect correction. The multiple sclerosis patient group was slightly younger than the control group.

From the cysteine through the phenylalanine, the CDR3 covers 16 amino acids. The sequence is cut down to CDR3 DNA, 48 bases in frame from base 1. Reading the germline V gene gives CDR1 SGHVS and CDR2 FNYEAQ. Trimming leaves V shorter by 5 bases and J shorter by 6 bases, with the junction holding 7 bases beyond the gene matches. The sequence derives from a girl aged 10 to 17 with multiple sclerosis. The sample comprised blood. Rearrangement joined TRBV7-6 to TRBJ2-1; 13 bases in the junction line up with TRBD2. The CDR3 here reads CASSPGLAGVLNEQFF. The DNA reads TGTGCCAGCAGCCCCGGACTAGCGGGGGTTCTCAATGAGCAGTTCTTC.